These 9 T cell receptor beta chains came from one sample sequenced in a study of cytomegalovirus exposure and HLA in healthy donors. This PCR relied on a set of 60 Vbeta primers and 13 Jbeta primers. Produced via immunoSEQ multiplex PCR; TCRdb's table is partial and in-frame only. The sample lists approximately 93,000 clones, 82% occurring once. Sequencing used PBMCs. Receptors originate from a middle-aged man in good health and CMV-seronegative.

CDR3 in amino acids: CASSAQRMNTEAFF. CDR3 bases: TGTGCCAGTAGTGCTCAGAGGATGAACACTGAAGCTTTCTTT. The chain joins TRBV19 to TRBJ1-1, with D hard to call. The V and J ends lost 5 bases and 0 bases respectively, with 10 bases between them. Germline assignment: CDR1 LNHDA and CDR2 SQIVND (reference sequence). This CDR3 region has 14 residues.

The chain has TRBV5-1 and TRBJ1-4; D might be TRBD1 (6 bases). V gave up 0 bases and J gave up 0 bases, with 12 bases separating them. Per germline, CDR1 SGHRS and CDR2 YFSETQ. There are 17 residues in the CDR3. The DNA of the CDR3 is TGCGCCAGCAGCTTGGGGGACACGGTAGCAACTAATGAAAAACTGTTTTTT. This translates into CASSLGDTVATNEKLFF. The variable domain in full, completed from reference TRBV5-1 and TRBJ1-4, reads KAGVTQTPRYLIKTRGQQVTLSCSPISGHRSVSWYQQTPGQGLQFLFEYFSETQRNKGNFPGRFSGRQFSNSRSEMNVSTLELGDSALYLCASSLGDTVATNEKLFFGSGTQLSVL.

The chain's CDR3 is CASSRNHGNTEAFF. In nucleotides, the CDR3 is TGTGCCAGCAGCCGCAACCACGGGAACACTGAAGCTTTCTTT. The V call is TRBV7-9, the J call TRBJ1-1; D call uncertain. The CDR3 has 14 amino acids. Germline values: CDR1 SEHNR, CDR2 FQNEAQ (reference sequence). The V end lost 5 bases, the J end lost 1 base, and 11 bases lay between the germline ends.

This chain uses TRBV28 with TRBJ1-5; 8 nucleotides align to TRBD1. Trimming at V came to 3 bases and at J to 1 base, leaving 11 bases not matched to a gene. Germline-derived CDR1 and CDR2 are MDHEN and SYDVKM. The CDR3 is 18 amino acids. CDR3 coding DNA: TGTGCCAGCAGTTTCCGCCCAGGGGGCTTGATGAGCAATCAGCCCCAGCATTTT. Its protein product is CASSFRPGGLMSNQPQHF. Looking up the rest from reference TRBV28 and TRBJ1-5 gives the full variable domain: DVKVTQSSRYLVKRTGEKVFLECVQDMDHENMFWYRQDPGLGLRLIYFSYDVKMKEKGDIPEGYSVSREKKERFSLILESASTNQTSMYLCASSFRPGGLMSNQPQHFGDGTRLSIL.

This clone is a singleton in its sample. The gene calls are TRBV7-2 and TRBJ2-3; D not certain. Trimming removed 5 bases at V and 4 bases at J, with 13 bases between. The germline CDR1 and CDR2 sequences are SGHTA and FQGNSA. The CDR3 extends over 14 amino acids. The CDR3, as DNA: TGTGCCAGCAGCGCTGATCAAGGAGCAGATACGCAGTATTTT. This sequence encodes CASSADQGADTQYF. The variable domain in full, completed from reference TRBV7-2 and TRBJ2-3, reads GAGVSQSPSNKVTEKGKDVELRCDPISGHTALYWYRQSLGQGLEFLIYFQGNSAPDKSGLPSDRFSAERTGGSVSTLTIQRTQQEDSAVYLCASSADQGADTQYFGPGTRLTVL.

The chain uses TRBV15 and TRBJ2-1; TRBD2 is a possible D gene (5 bases). The CDR3 runs to 15 residues. Trimming shortened V by 1 base and J by 10 bases, and 17 bases separated the two germline ends. The germline V gene has CDR1 LNHNV and CDR2 YYDKDF (reference sequence). This CDR3 reads CATSRGEWKLSEQFF. The CDR3 DNA follows: TGTGCCACCAGCAGAGGGGAGTGGAAGCTTAGCGAGCAGTTCTTC.

The chain joins TRBV7-2 to TRBJ2-7; D is perhaps TRBD2 (5 bases). The ends were cut back, 5 bases at V and 2 bases at J, with 19 bases in the middle. The CDR3 contains 16 residues. Germline CDR1 reads SGHTA; CDR2 reads FQGNSA. The CDR3 sequence: CASSPTAQRGTYEQYF. The CDR3 DNA is TGTGCCAGCAGCCCGACGGCACAGCGAGGGACCTACGAGCAGTACTTC.

The rearrangement joins TRBV25-1 to TRBJ1-6; no clear D. V lost 3 bases, J lost 0 bases, and 6 bases lay in between. The CDR3 loop spans 15 amino acids. Germline CDR1 is MGHDK and CDR2 is SYGVNS. In nucleotides, the CDR3 is TGTGCCAGCAGTGATAAGAGCTCCTATAATTCACCCCTCCACTTT. It yields the protein CASSDKSSYNSPLHF.

J is TRBJ2-1 and V is TRBV5-1, with 7 bases aligning to TRBD1. V lost 4 bases, J lost 7 bases, and 14 bases stayed unmatched. The germline V gene encodes CDR1 SGHRS and CDR2 YFSETQ. The CDR3 is 16 amino acids. The CDR3, as DNA: TGCGCCAGCAGCAGCGGAACTCGGACAGGTTCGAATGAGCAGTTCTTC. It codes for CASSSGTRTGSNEQFF.